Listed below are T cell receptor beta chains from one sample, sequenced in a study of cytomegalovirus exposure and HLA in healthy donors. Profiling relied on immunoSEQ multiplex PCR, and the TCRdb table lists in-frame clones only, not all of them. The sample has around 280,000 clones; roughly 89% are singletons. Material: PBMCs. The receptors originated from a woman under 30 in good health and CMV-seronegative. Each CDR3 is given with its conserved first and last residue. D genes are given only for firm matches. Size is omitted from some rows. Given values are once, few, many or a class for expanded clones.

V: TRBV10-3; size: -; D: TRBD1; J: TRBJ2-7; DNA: TGTGCCATCAACAGGGGTAGGGACTACGAGCAGTACTTC; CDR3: CAINRGRDYEQYF
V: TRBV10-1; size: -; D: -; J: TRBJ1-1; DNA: TGCGCCAGCAGTCCAATAGACAGACCGAACACTGAAGCTTTCTTT; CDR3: CASSPIDRPNTEAFF
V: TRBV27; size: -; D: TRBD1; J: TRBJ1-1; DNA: TGTGCCAGCAGTTTAGTCGGACAGGGCGAACAGAACACTGAAGCTTTCTTT; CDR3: CASSLVGQGEQNTEAFF
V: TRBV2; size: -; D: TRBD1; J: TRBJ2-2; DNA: TGTGCCAGCAGTGAGAGACAGGGAGCCACCGGGGAGCTGTTTTTT; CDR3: CASSERQGATGELFF
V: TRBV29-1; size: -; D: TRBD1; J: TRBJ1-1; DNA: TGCAGCGCTCGGGGGTCAGGGGGGACTGAAGCTTTCTTT; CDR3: CSARGSGGTEAFF
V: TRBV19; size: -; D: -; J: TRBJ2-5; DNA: TGTGCCAGTACCCCGGTGGATGGGCCGCAAGAGACCCAGTACTTC; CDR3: CASTPVDGPQETQYF
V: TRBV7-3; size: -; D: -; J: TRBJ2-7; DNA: TGTGCCAGCAGCCTCATGGAGGGGGCCGAGCAGTACTTC; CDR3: CASSLMEGAEQYF
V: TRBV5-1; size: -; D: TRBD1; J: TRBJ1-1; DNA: TGCGCCAGCAGCTTGGCGGGGACAGCAGAAGCTTTCTTT; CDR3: CASSLAGTAEAFF
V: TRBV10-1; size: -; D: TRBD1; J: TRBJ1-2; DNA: TGCGCCAGCAGCTCGACAGGGTATGGCTACACCTTC; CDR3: CASSSTGYGYTF
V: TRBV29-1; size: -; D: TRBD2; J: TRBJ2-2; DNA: TGCAGCGTTGAAGAAGGACTAGCGGGGGCCAACGGGGAGCTGTTTTTT; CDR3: CSVEEGLAGANGELFF
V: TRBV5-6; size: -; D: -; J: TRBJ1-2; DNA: TGTGCCAGCAGCTTGCGTCCTCCCAACTATGGCTACACCTTC; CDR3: CASSLRPPNYGYTF
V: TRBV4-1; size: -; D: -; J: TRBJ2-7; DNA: TGCGCCAGCAGCCAAGATTACAATTGGCAGGAGCAGTACTTC; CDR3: CASSQDYNWQEQYF
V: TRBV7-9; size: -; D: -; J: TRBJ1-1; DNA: TGTGCCAGCAGCTTAGCGCTTCTAACGGTCACTGGGGGGGACGTAGCTTTCTTT; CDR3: CASSLALLTVTGGDVAFF
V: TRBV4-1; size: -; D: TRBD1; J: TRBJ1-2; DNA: TGCGCCAGCAGCCAAGAGTGGGACAGTCGAAACTATGGCTACACCTTC; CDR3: CASSQEWDSRNYGYTF
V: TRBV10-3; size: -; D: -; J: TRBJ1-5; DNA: TGTGCCATCAGTGAATCGGGAGAGAGCAATCAGCCCCAGCATTTT; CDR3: CAISESGESNQPQHF
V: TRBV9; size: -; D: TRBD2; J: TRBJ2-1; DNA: TGTGCCAGCAGCGTAGTCGGGGGTAGCGGGGGGAATAGGGGTGAGCAGTTCTTC; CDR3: CASSVVGGSGGNRGEQFF
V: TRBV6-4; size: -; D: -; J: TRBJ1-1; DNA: TGTGCCAGCAGTGGAACAGTGAACACTGAAGCTTTCTTT; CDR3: CASSGTVNTEAFF
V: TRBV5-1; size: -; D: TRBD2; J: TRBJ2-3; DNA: TGCGCCAGCAGCGAAAGCGGGGGGGCTAGCACAGATACGCAGTATTTT; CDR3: CASSESGGASTDTQYF
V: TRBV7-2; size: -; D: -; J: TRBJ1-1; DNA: TGTGCCAGCAGCCCCAAACAGGGATCGAGCACTGAAGCTTTCTTT; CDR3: CASSPKQGSSTEAFF
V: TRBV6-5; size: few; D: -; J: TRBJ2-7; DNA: TGTGCCAGCAGCAGCCATGACAGCTCCTACGAGCAGTACTTC; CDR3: CASSSHDSSYEQYF
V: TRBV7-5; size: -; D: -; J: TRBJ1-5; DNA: TGTGCCAGAAGCTCCCGGACAGGGGCTTACAATCAGCCCCAGCATTTT; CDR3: CARSSRTGAYNQPQHF
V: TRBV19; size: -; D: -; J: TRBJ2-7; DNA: TGTGCCAGTAGTATAGAAAAGGGAGCCTACGAGCAGTACTTC; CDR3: CASSIEKGAYEQYF
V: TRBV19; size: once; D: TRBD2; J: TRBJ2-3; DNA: TGTGCCAGTAGTTGGACTAGCGGGGGCACAGATACGCAGTATTTT; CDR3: CASSWTSGGTDTQYF
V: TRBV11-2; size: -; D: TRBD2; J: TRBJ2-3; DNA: TGTGCCAGCAGCGAAAACGGAAGCGGGGGCACAGATACGCAGTATTTT; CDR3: CASSENGSGGTDTQYF
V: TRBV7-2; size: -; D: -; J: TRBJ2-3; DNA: TGTGCCAGCAGCTTTTACACAGATACGCAGTATTTT; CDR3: CASSFYTDTQYF
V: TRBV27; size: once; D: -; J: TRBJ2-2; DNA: TGTGCCAGCAGTTTAGTCCCAGAGGGCGGGGAGCTGTTTTTT; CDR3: CASSLVPEGGELFF
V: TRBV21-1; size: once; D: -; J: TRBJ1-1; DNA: TGTGCCAGCAGCAAGGGGGGAGACAGGGAGAACACTGAAGCTTTCTTT; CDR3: CASSKGGDRENTEAFF
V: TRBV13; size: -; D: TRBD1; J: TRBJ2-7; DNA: TGTGCCAGCAGCTTATCTCCTAAGATCCCGACAGGGTCAACCTACGAGCAGTACTTC; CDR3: CASSLSPKIPTGSTYEQYF
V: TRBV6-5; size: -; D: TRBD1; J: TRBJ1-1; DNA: TGTGCCAGCAGTCTAAGGACAGGGTTACACACTGAAGCTTTCTTT; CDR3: CASSLRTGLHTEAFF
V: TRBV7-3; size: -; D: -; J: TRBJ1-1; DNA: TGTGCCAGCAGCTTAAGGGGCCAGGGGAACACTGAAGCTTTCTTT; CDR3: CASSLRGQGNTEAFF
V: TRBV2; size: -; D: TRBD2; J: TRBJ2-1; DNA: TGTGCCAGCAGTGAAGGACTAGCGGGGGCCCTCGAGCAGTTCTTC; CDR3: CASSEGLAGALEQFF
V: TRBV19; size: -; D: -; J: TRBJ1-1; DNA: TGTGCCAGTAGCTCCCTGGGCAGGGCTGACACTGAAGCTTTCTTT; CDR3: CASSSLGRADTEAFF
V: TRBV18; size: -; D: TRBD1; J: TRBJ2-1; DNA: TGTGCCAGCTCGGGGACAGGGCGGAATGAGCAGTTCTTC; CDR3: CASSGTGRNEQFF
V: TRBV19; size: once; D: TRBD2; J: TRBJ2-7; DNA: TGTGCCAGTAGTTCCCGACTAGCGGGGGGCTACGAGCAGTACTTC; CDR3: CASSSRLAGGYEQYF
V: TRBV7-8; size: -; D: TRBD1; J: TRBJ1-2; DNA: TGTGCCAGCAGCTTAGCGGTTTTTATGGGACAGGAAGACTATGGCTACACCTTC; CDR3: CASSLAVFMGQEDYGYTF
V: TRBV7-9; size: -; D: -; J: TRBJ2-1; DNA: TGTGCCAGCAGCTCCCCCCTGCATCGGGGGATTAGCTCCTACAATGAGCAGTTCTTC; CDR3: CASSSPLHRGISSYNEQFF
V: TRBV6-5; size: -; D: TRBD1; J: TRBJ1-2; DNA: TGTGCCAGCAGCTTCCCGGGACAGGGTTATGGCTACACCTTC; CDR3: CASSFPGQGYGYTF
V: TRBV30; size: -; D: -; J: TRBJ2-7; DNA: TGTGCCTGGAGTGTAGAGGTGGGCTACGAGCAGTACTTC; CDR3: CAWSVEVGYEQYF
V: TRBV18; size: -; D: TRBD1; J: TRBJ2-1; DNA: TGTGCCAGCTCCAAGGACAGGTACAATGAGCAGTTCTTC; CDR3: CASSKDRYNEQFF
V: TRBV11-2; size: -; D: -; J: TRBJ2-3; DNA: TGTGCCAGCGGCCCCTTAGATACGCAGTATTTT; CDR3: CASGPLDTQYF
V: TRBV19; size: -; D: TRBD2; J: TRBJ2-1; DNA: TGTGCCACCGCGGGGGGGGCCGAGCAGTTCTTC; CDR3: CATAGGAEQFF
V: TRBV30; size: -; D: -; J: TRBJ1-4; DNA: TGTGCCTGGAGTGTAGGGGGAGTGGGTGAAAAACTGTTTTTT; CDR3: CAWSVGGVGEKLFF
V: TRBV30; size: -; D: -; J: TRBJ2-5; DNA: TGTGCCTGGAGGCGAAGGGGTCGGGAGGAGACCCAGTACTTC; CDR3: CAWRRRGREETQYF
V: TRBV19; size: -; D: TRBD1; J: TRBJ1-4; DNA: TGTGCCAGCTCTCGGGCCAGGGGGCAAGAAAAACTGTTTTTT; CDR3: CASSRARGQEKLFF
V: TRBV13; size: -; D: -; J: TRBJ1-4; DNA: TGTGCCAGCAGCTTAAGTCGGGAGGCCGCAACTAATGAAAAACTGTTTTTT; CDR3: CASSLSREAATNEKLFF
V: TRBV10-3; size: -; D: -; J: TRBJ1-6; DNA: TGTGCCATCAGCCAAAGGTCGGCAGGGATAGATTCACCCCTCCACTTT; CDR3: CAISQRSAGIDSPLHF
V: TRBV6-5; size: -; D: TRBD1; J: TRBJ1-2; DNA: TGTGCCAGCACCCGGGACAGGGGGAACTATGGCTACACCTTC; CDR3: CASTRDRGNYGYTF
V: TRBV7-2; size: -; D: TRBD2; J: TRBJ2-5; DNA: TGTGCCAGCAGCTTAACTAGCGGGGGAGTTCAAGTGAAGACCCAGTACTTC; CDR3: CASSLTSGGVQVKTQYF
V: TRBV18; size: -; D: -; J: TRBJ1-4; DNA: TGTGCCAGCTCCGAAAATTATGCGGGCGCAACTAATGAAAAACTGTTTTTT; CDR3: CASSENYAGATNEKLFF
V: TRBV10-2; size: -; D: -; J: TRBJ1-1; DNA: TGCGCCAGCAGCGAACTTACGCACACTGAAGCTTTCTTT; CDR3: CASSELTHTEAFF
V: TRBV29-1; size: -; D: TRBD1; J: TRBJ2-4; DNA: TGCAGCGTTCCCGCAGGGGGAGACGGCATTCAGTACTTC; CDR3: CSVPAGGDGIQYF
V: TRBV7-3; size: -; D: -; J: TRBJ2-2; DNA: TGTGCCAGCAGCTTATTCGGGGGTGGCACCGGGGAGCTGTTTTTT; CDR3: CASSLFGGGTGELFF
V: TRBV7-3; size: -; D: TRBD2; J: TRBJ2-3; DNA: TGTGCCAGCAGCTTACGGGTAGCGGGGGGGCCAGATACGCAGTATTTT; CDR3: CASSLRVAGGPDTQYF
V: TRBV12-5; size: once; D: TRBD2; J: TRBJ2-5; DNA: TGTGCTAGTGGTTTGGTAATACTAGCGGGGGGGGAAGAGACCCAGTACTTC; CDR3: CASGLVILAGGEETQYF
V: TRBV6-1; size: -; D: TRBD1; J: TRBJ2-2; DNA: TGTGCCAGCAGTGAGGGACAGGGGGCGTTGGGCACCGGGGAGCTGTTTTTT; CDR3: CASSEGQGALGTGELFF
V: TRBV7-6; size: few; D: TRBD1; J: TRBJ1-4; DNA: TGTGCCAGCAGCAGTCCGGGACAGGTGGAAAAACTGTTTTTT; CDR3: CASSSPGQVEKLFF
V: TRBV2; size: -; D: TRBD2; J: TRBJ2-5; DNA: TGTGCCAGCAGTGCTTGGACTAGTGCCGAGACCCAGTACTTC; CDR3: CASSAWTSAETQYF
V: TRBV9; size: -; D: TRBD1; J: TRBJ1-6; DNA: TGTGCCAGCAGCGCTCAAAGACAGGGCCCCCACTCCTATAATTCACCCCTCCACTTT; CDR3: CASSAQRQGPHSYNSPLHF
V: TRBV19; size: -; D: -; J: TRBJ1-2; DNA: TGTGCCAGTAGTATATGGGCGGGGGGGAACTATGGCTACACCTTC; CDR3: CASSIWAGGNYGYTF